This entry concerns a single T cell receptor beta chain. At one boundary the junction diverges from the germline segment, which might be a read error. The sample originates from a study of human T cells and chemical hapten exposure. The germline V gene encodes CDR1 ENHRY and CDR2 SYGVKD. This CDR3 has 16 residues. The library attached unique molecular identifiers to individual cDNA molecules. From the 5' RACE reads, TCRdb called clonotypes with MiXCR, one entry per CDR3 protein. The table has 65,000 to 95,000 distinct CDR3 sequences, roughly 7.7% seen once. From whole blood left unfractionated, total RNA was extracted.

J is TRBJ1-1 and V is TRBV10-3; TRBD1 matches at 7 bases. This sequence was found in a male donor in good health. CDR3 in DNA: TGTGCCATCAGTGAGCTCAGGGGGGAGCTGAATACTGAAGCTTTCTTT. It encodes CAISELRGELNTEAFF.